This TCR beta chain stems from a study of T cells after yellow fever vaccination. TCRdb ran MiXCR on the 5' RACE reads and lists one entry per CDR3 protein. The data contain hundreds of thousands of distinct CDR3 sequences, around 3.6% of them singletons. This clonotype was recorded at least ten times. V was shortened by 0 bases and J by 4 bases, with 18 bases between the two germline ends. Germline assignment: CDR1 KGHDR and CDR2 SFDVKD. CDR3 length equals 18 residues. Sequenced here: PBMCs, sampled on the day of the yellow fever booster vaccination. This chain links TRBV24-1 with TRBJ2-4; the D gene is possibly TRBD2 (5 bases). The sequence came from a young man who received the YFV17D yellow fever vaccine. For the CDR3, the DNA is TGTGCCACCAGTGATTTGTACCGGGAAGAAGTTCGTAAAAACATTCAGTACTTC. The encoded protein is CATSDLYREEVRKNIQYF.